These T cell receptor beta chains were read from a single sample in a study of CD8 T cells in Susac syndrome. MiXCR, applied by TCRdb to the immunoSEQ multiplex PCR reads, yields one record per CDR3 protein. The sample shows under 200,000 distinct CDR3 sequences, around 93% of them seen only once. The sample comprised CD8+ T cells from PBMCs. The receptor source for this set is a human donor with Susac syndrome. Both conserved end residues are part of each CDR3. D genes are given only for firm matches. Expanded clones get a size class; other rows say once, few or many, or leave the size out.

clone size: .
J gene: TRBJ1-3
D gene: .
V gene: TRBV18
CDR3 DNA: TGTGCCACCGTACCCGCAGACTCTGGAAACACCATATATTTT
CDR3 protein: CATVPADSGNTIYF

clone size: .
J gene: TRBJ2-1
D gene: TRBD2
V gene: TRBV7-3
CDR3 DNA: TGTGCCAGCAGCTTACTCGGCGGGGGGGCCTCACTCGATGAGCAGTTCTTC
CDR3 protein: CASSLLGGGASLDEQFF

clone size: .
J gene: TRBJ1-5
D gene: .
V gene: TRBV30
CDR3 DNA: TGTGCCTGGAGTGTAACGGGGAATCAGCCCCAGCATTTT
CDR3 protein: CAWSVTGNQPQHF

clone size: .
J gene: TRBJ1-6
D gene: .
V gene: TRBV2
CDR3 DNA: TGTGCCAGCAGTGACAGGGGATACTATAATTCACCCCTCCACTTT
CDR3 protein: CASSDRGYYNSPLHF

clone size: .
J gene: TRBJ2-7
D gene: TRBD2
V gene: TRBV20-1
CDR3 DNA: TGCAGTGCTAGTTTCCCGGGAGGGGGTTCCTACGAGCAGTACTTC
CDR3 protein: CSASFPGGGSYEQYF

clone size: .
J gene: TRBJ2-3
D gene: .
V gene: TRBV15
CDR3 DNA: TGTGCCACCGCCGCAGCCCTCACAGATACGCAGTATTTT
CDR3 protein: CATAAALTDTQYF

clone size: .
J gene: TRBJ1-5
D gene: .
V gene: TRBV9
CDR3 DNA: TGTGCCAGCAGCGAAACAGGGAACCATCAGCCCCAGCATTTT
CDR3 protein: CASSETGNHQPQHF

clone size: .
J gene: TRBJ1-4
D gene: .
V gene: TRBV5-1
CDR3 DNA: TGCGCCAGCAGCCTAACAGGGTTTGGAGAAAAACTGTTTTTT
CDR3 protein: CASSLTGFGEKLFF

clone size: .
J gene: TRBJ1-1
D gene: TRBD1
V gene: TRBV19
CDR3 DNA: TGTGCCAGTAGTCCGGGACAGGGAGCCACTGAAGCTTTCTTT
CDR3 protein: CASSPGQGATEAFF

clone size: few
J gene: TRBJ2-1
D gene: .
V gene: TRBV19
CDR3 DNA: TGTGCCAGTAGTTTCGCCTCCTACAATGAGCAGTTCTTC
CDR3 protein: CASSFASYNEQFF

clone size: .
J gene: TRBJ2-1
D gene: .
V gene: TRBV15
CDR3 DNA: TGTGCCACCAGCCTCCCCCTGGGGGGCAATGAGCAGTTCTTC
CDR3 protein: CATSLPLGGNEQFF

clone size: once
J gene: TRBJ2-1
D gene: .
V gene: TRBV24-1
CDR3 DNA: TGTGCCACCAGTTTTGGTCGGGGGGCGGGGAATGAGCAGTTCTTC
CDR3 protein: CATSFGRGAGNEQFF

clone size: .
J gene: TRBJ2-2
D gene: TRBD1
V gene: TRBV20-1
CDR3 DNA: TGCAGTGCTAGTCTAAAGGCAGGGGGCATCGGGGAGCTGTTTTTT
CDR3 protein: CSASLKAGGIGELFF

clone size: .
J gene: TRBJ1-6
D gene: TRBD1
V gene: TRBV30
CDR3 DNA: TGTGCCTGGAGAGGACAGGGGCAATCACCCCTCCACTTT
CDR3 protein: CAWRGQGQSPLHF

clone size: once
J gene: TRBJ2-7
D gene: TRBD2
V gene: TRBV5-1
CDR3 DNA: TGCGCCAGCAGCTTCTCCCTAGCGGGGGGTTACTACGAGCAGTACTTC
CDR3 protein: CASSFSLAGGYYEQYF

clone size: .
J gene: TRBJ2-7
D gene: TRBD2
V gene: TRBV14
CDR3 DNA: TGTGCCAGCAGCCAAGGAAGACTAGCGGCCTACGAGCAGTACTTC
CDR3 protein: CASSQGRLAAYEQYF

clone size: .
J gene: TRBJ1-6
D gene: .
V gene: TRBV20-1
CDR3 DNA: TGCAGTGCTAGCGAGAACAGGGTTGATAATTCACCCCTCCACTTT
CDR3 protein: CSASENRVDNSPLHF

clone size: .
J gene: TRBJ2-5
D gene: .
V gene: TRBV20-1
CDR3 DNA: TGCAGTGTCCAAGTGCCCTTCGGGAAACAAGAGACCCAGTACTTC
CDR3 protein: CSVQVPFGKQETQYF

clone size: once
J gene: TRBJ1-4
D gene: .
V gene: TRBV27
CDR3 DNA: TGTGCCAGCAGTTTGCATTCCGGACAGTTCGAACTGTTTTTT
CDR3 protein: CASSLHSGQFELFF

clone size: .
J gene: TRBJ2-1
D gene: TRBD2
V gene: TRBV28
CDR3 DNA: TGTGCCAGCAGTTTGGCTAGCGGGCCATACAATGAGCAGTTCTTC
CDR3 protein: CASSLASGPYNEQFF

clone size: .
J gene: TRBJ2-1
D gene: .
V gene: TRBV13
CDR3 DNA: TGTGCCAGCAGCCTCCGGGACTCTCCCGGCGATGAGCAGTTCTTC
CDR3 protein: CASSLRDSPGDEQFF

clone size: .
J gene: TRBJ2-1
D gene: TRBD2
V gene: TRBV5-1
CDR3 DNA: TGCGCCAGCAGCGACCCAATAGCGGGAGATAATGAGCAGTTCTTC
CDR3 protein: CASSDPIAGDNEQFF

clone size: .
J gene: TRBJ2-1
D gene: .
V gene: TRBV29-1
CDR3 DNA: TGCAGCGCCGTCGGAATTTCGTACAATGAGCAGTTCTTC
CDR3 protein: CSAVGISYNEQFF

clone size: .
J gene: TRBJ1-5
D gene: TRBD1
V gene: TRBV9
CDR3 DNA: TGTGCCAGCAGCGTAGGGGACAGGGTAGGCAATCAGCCCCAGCATTTT
CDR3 protein: CASSVGDRVGNQPQHF

clone size: .
J gene: TRBJ1-3
D gene: .
V gene: TRBV20-1
CDR3 DNA: TGCAGTGGCCCCGGGACTCATGGAAACACCATATATTTT
CDR3 protein: CSGPGTHGNTIYF

clone size: .
J gene: TRBJ1-2
D gene: .
V gene: TRBV9
CDR3 DNA: TGTGCCAGCAGCGCCAGACAGGACACGGGTGGCTACACCTTC
CDR3 protein: CASSARQDTGGYTF

clone size: .
J gene: TRBJ1-6
D gene: TRBD1
V gene: TRBV14
CDR3 DNA: TGTGCCAGCAGCCAAGACCATAAGGGACAGGGGATTTCACCCCTCCACTTT
CDR3 protein: CASSQDHKGQGISPLHF

clone size: .
J gene: TRBJ2-2
D gene: .
V gene: TRBV7-3
CDR3 DNA: TGTGCCAGCAGCTTAAGTGCGGGGAGAGGGGCCGGGGAGCTGTTTTTT
CDR3 protein: CASSLSAGRGAGELFF

clone size: .
J gene: TRBJ2-1
D gene: .
V gene: TRBV13
CDR3 DNA: TGTGCCAGCAGAAGGAGGGAGGGGGAGTCCTACAATGAGCAGTTCTTC
CDR3 protein: CASRRREGESYNEQFF

clone size: .
J gene: TRBJ1-2
D gene: .
V gene: TRBV9
CDR3 DNA: TGTGCCAGCAGCCCTGACACTAACTATGGCTACACCTTC
CDR3 protein: CASSPDTNYGYTF

clone size: .
J gene: TRBJ1-2
D gene: TRBD1
V gene: TRBV20-1
CDR3 DNA: TGCAGTGCTGTGGACAGGGGTAAAGACTATGGCTACACCTTC
CDR3 protein: CSAVDRGKDYGYTF

clone size: .
J gene: TRBJ2-7
D gene: TRBD2
V gene: TRBV11-2
CDR3 DNA: TGTGCCAGCAGCTCGGGGGGAGCCCCCTACGAGCAGTACTTC
CDR3 protein: CASSSGGAPYEQYF

clone size: .
J gene: TRBJ2-7
D gene: TRBD2
V gene: TRBV2
CDR3 DNA: TGTGCCAGCAGTGAAGCGAGGGACAACATAGCGGGAGACTACGAGCAGTACTTC
CDR3 protein: CASSEARDNIAGDYEQYF

clone size: .
J gene: TRBJ2-7
D gene: .
V gene: TRBV20-1
CDR3 DNA: TGCAGTGCTAGAGAAATGGGGATCTACGAGCAGTACTTC
CDR3 protein: CSAREMGIYEQYF

clone size: .
J gene: TRBJ1-5
D gene: .
V gene: TRBV5-6
CDR3 DNA: TGTGCCAGCAGCTTGGGACCCATCGGAGTAGAGGGCAGCAATCAGCCCCAGCATTTT
CDR3 protein: CASSLGPIGVEGSNQPQHF

clone size: .
J gene: TRBJ2-7
D gene: .
V gene: TRBV5-4
CDR3 DNA: TGTGCCAGCAGCTCCGCGGCGGCGGAGTGGTACTTC
CDR3 protein: CASSSAAAEWYF

clone size: .
J gene: TRBJ2-5
D gene: .
V gene: TRBV29-1
CDR3 DNA: TGCAGCGTTGAAGTCCCCCTCCAACAAGAGACCCAGTACTTC
CDR3 protein: CSVEVPLQQETQYF

clone size: .
J gene: TRBJ2-7
D gene: .
V gene: TRBV27
CDR3 DNA: TGTGCCAGCAGTCCCGGGTATCCGAACTACGAGCAGTACTTC
CDR3 protein: CASSPGYPNYEQYF

clone size: .
J gene: TRBJ1-2
D gene: .
V gene: TRBV19
CDR3 DNA: TGTGCCAGTAGTATGGTGGGGCGAGGCGGCTACACCTTC
CDR3 protein: CASSMVGRGGYTF

clone size: few
J gene: TRBJ2-1
D gene: TRBD2
V gene: TRBV5-6
CDR3 DNA: TGTGCCAGCAGCTTTAGCGGGGGGCGATACAATGAGCAGTTCTTC
CDR3 protein: CASSFSGGRYNEQFF

clone size: .
J gene: TRBJ2-5
D gene: TRBD2
V gene: TRBV9
CDR3 DNA: TGTGCCAGCAGCGTGAGCGGGAGTTCGGAGACCCAGTACTTC
CDR3 protein: CASSVSGSSETQYF

clone size: .
J gene: TRBJ1-5
D gene: .
V gene: TRBV27
CDR3 DNA: TGTGCCAGCAGTTTTGTGGGGACTCAGCCCCAGCATTTT
CDR3 protein: CASSFVGTQPQHF

clone size: once
J gene: TRBJ2-7
D gene: .
V gene: TRBV7-9
CDR3 DNA: TGTGCCAGCACCAGAGAGGACGAGCAGTACTTC
CDR3 protein: CASTREDEQYF

clone size: .
J gene: TRBJ2-3
D gene: TRBD2
V gene: TRBV20-1
CDR3 DNA: TGCAGCGACTTGGGAGGGACAGATACGCAGTATTTT
CDR3 protein: CSDLGGTDTQYF

clone size: .
J gene: TRBJ1-5
D gene: .
V gene: TRBV27
CDR3 DNA: TGTGCCAGCAGTTCCTCGACAGAACAACTATACCCGGGAGCCCAGCATTTT
CDR3 protein: CASSSSTEQLYPGAQHF

clone size: .
J gene: TRBJ2-1
D gene: .
V gene: TRBV12-3/TRBV12-4
CDR3 DNA: TGTGCCAGCAGTTTAGTAGTCAGGGTCGATTACAATGAGCAGTTCTTC
CDR3 protein: CASSLVVRVDYNEQFF

clone size: .
J gene: TRBJ2-2
D gene: .
V gene: TRBV3-1
CDR3 DNA: TGTGCCAGCAGCCAAGTTCGGGGCACCGGGGAGCTGTTTTTT
CDR3 protein: CASSQVRGTGELFF

clone size: few
J gene: TRBJ1-2
D gene: .
V gene: TRBV6-1
CDR3 DNA: TGTGCCAGCAGTGAAGGGATGCAGGTCCCCTATGGCTACACCTTC
CDR3 protein: CASSEGMQVPYGYTF

clone size: once
J gene: TRBJ2-7
D gene: .
V gene: TRBV6-1
CDR3 DNA: TGTGCCAGCAGAGCCGGACAGACCTACGAGCAGTACTTC
CDR3 protein: CASRAGQTYEQYF

clone size: .
J gene: TRBJ1-1
D gene: .
V gene: TRBV20-1
CDR3 DNA: TGCAGTGCTAGATCGCGAGCAATGAACACTGAAGCTTTCTTT
CDR3 protein: CSARSRAMNTEAFF

clone size: .
J gene: TRBJ2-2
D gene: .
V gene: TRBV5-1
CDR3 DNA: TGCGCCAGCAGCTTTGGCAGGGTCGCCGGGGAGCTGTTTTTT
CDR3 protein: CASSFGRVAGELFF

clone size: .
J gene: TRBJ2-3
D gene: .
V gene: TRBV4-1
CDR3 DNA: TGCGCCAGCAGCCAGGAAGGTAGCATGCCGTCCACAGATACGCAGTATTTT
CDR3 protein: CASSQEGSMPSTDTQYF

clone size: once
J gene: TRBJ2-2
D gene: TRBD2
V gene: TRBV29-1
CDR3 DNA: TGCAGCGTTTGGACTAGCGGGGCGGTAAACACCGGGGAGCTGTTTTTT
CDR3 protein: CSVWTSGAVNTGELFF

clone size: .
J gene: TRBJ1-5
D gene: .
V gene: TRBV20-1
CDR3 DNA: TGCAGTGCTAGAGATCCGGGAGGAAATAGCAATCAGCCCCAGCATTTT
CDR3 protein: CSARDPGGNSNQPQHF